These T cell receptor beta chains were read from a single sample in a study of blood T cell repertoires in COVID-19. TCRdb keeps only in-frame clones here, not all; method: immunoSEQ multiplex PCR. The repertoire holds 30,000 to 35,000 clones, around 90% seen once, with more than 13% in the top ten. Sequenced material: peripheral blood. Receptors were obtained from a man in his fifties or sixties with active COVID-19. The CDR3 runs from the conserved cysteine through the conserved F or W. A D gene is named only where the DNA matches it firmly. Rows may omit the clone size; those that give it use once, few, many or a size class.

V gene,D gene,clone size,J gene,CDR3 DNA,CDR3 protein
TRBV4-1,.,.,TRBJ2-5,TGCGCCAGCAGCCAACCCGACAGAGTCCAAGAGACCCAGTACTTC,CASSQPDRVQETQYF
TRBV11-2,TRBD2,.,TRBJ2-3,TGTGCCAGCAGCTTGGGGACTAGCGGGACAGATACGCAGTATTTT,CASSLGTSGTDTQYF
TRBV28,.,once,TRBJ2-7,TGTGCCAGCAGTTTCTCCAGGGCTCCGGGAGACGAGCAGTACTTC,CASSFSRAPGDEQYF
TRBV3-1/TRBV3-2,TRBD1,.,TRBJ2-3,TGTGCCAGCAATTCACAGGGGGCAGGGGATACGCAGTATTTT,CASNSQGAGDTQYF
TRBV2,TRBD2,once,TRBJ2-3,TGTGCCAGCAGAGGGACTAGCGGGACCACAGATACGCAGTATTTT,CASRGTSGTTDTQYF
TRBV7-9,TRBD1,.,TRBJ1-1,TGTGCCAGCAGCGGAACAGGGGTTGGGACTGAAGCTTTCTTT,CASSGTGVGTEAFF
TRBV5-1,TRBD1,.,TRBJ2-3,TGCGCCAGCAGCTCAAGGGACAGGGGTGTGACAGATACGCAGTATTTT,CASSSRDRGVTDTQYF
TRBV21-1,.,once,TRBJ2-7,TGTGCCAGCAGCATTGGGGCTAGCGGGAGGGCCCCGGGGGAGCAGTACTTC,CASSIGASGRAPGEQYF
TRBV15,TRBD2,.,TRBJ2-5,TGTGCCACCAGCAGCAGGAGTAGCGGGAACCGAATAGAGACCCAGTACTTC,CATSSRSSGNRIETQYF
TRBV3-1/TRBV3-2,TRBD2,.,TRBJ2-7,TGTGCCAGCAGCCAAGGATCAATGGGGCTAGCGGATTTCTCCTCCTACGAGCAGTACTTC,CASSQGSMGLADFSSYEQYF
TRBV28,TRBD1,.,TRBJ1-1,TGTGCCAGCAGCCCTCCGGGACAGGGGGTATTGGGCGCTTTCTTT,CASSPPGQGVLGAFF
TRBV5-1,TRBD1,.,TRBJ1-1,TGCGCCAGCAGCTTACTCCCCGGGACAGGGGTTGGGGCTTTCTTT,CASSLLPGTGVGAFF
TRBV6-6,.,.,TRBJ1-5,TGTGCCAGCAGTTACTCGAGGGGGTCCGCGGATCAGCCCCAGCATTTT,CASSYSRGSADQPQHF
TRBV14,TRBD1,.,TRBJ2-7,TGTGCCAGCAGCGCGGACAGGGACTCCTACGAGCAGTACTTC,CASSADRDSYEQYF
TRBV28,TRBD2,.,TRBJ2-7,TGTGCCAGCAGTTTTCCGCTAGCGGGAGGTTACGAGCAGTACTTC,CASSFPLAGGYEQYF
TRBV9,.,.,TRBJ1-1,TGTGCCAGCAGCGTAGGAGGAGTGAACACTGAAGCTTTCTTT,CASSVGGVNTEAFF
TRBV7-2,.,.,TRBJ2-3,TGTGCCAGCAGCTTAATTCTCACAGATACGCAGTATTTT,CASSLILTDTQYF
TRBV21-1,.,.,TRBJ2-1,TGTGCCAGCAGCAACCTTGGACTAGCGGGAGGACACTACAATGAGCAGTTCTTC,CASSNLGLAGGHYNEQFF
TRBV28,.,.,TRBJ1-5,TGTGCCAGCAGTGCACACAGGGCCGCCAGCAATCAGCCCCAGCATTTT,CASSAHRAASNQPQHF
TRBV6-6,.,once,TRBJ1-4,TGTGCCAGCAGTTACTCCGACCGGGATATTGAAAAACTGTTTTTT,CASSYSDRDIEKLFF
TRBV10-1,TRBD1,.,TRBJ2-2,TGCGCCAGCAGTGAAGGGGGCGCGAACACCGGGGAGCTGTTTTTT,CASSEGGANTGELFF
TRBV5-1,TRBD1,.,TRBJ1-6,TGCGCCAGCAGGCCGGACAGGGGCAATTCACCCCTCCACTTT,CASRPDRGNSPLHF
TRBV6-5,.,.,TRBJ2-7,TGTGCCAGCAAGAGTTTCCGGCAGGACTCCTACGAGCAGTACTTC,CASKSFRQDSYEQYF
TRBV7-2,.,once,TRBJ1-1,TGTGCCAGCAGTCCCCTCTTGAACACTGAAGCTTTCTTT,CASSPLLNTEAFF
TRBV19,.,once,TRBJ2-7,TGTGCCAGTAGTCAGGGCATGGGTACGTCCTACGAGCAGTACTTC,CASSQGMGTSYEQYF
TRBV5-1,TRBD1,.,TRBJ2-3,TGCGCCAGCAGCTTGGCGTCCCAGGGGGTAGATACGCAGTATTTT,CASSLASQGVDTQYF
TRBV18,TRBD1,.,TRBJ2-5,TGTGCCAGCTCACCATTGGGGGACAGTGAGACCCAGTACTTC,CASSPLGDSETQYF
TRBV7-8,TRBD2,.,TRBJ2-1,TGTGCCAGCAGAGGGACTAGCGGGAGCTGGTACAATGAGCAGTTCTTC,CASRGTSGSWYNEQFF
TRBV7-9,.,.,TRBJ2-7,TGTGCCAGCAGCTTTTCCGACTCGTACGAGCAGTACTTC,CASSFSDSYEQYF
TRBV27,.,once,TRBJ2-7,TGTGCCAGCAGTCTCACCCCCGGGACTTCGTACCCCTACGAGCAGTACTTC,CASSLTPGTSYPYEQYF
TRBV19,TRBD1,.,TRBJ2-2,TGTGCCAGTAGTACGACAGGGGGAGTAACCGGGGAGCTGTTTTTT,CASSTTGGVTGELFF
TRBV19,.,.,TRBJ1-1,TGTGCCAGTAGTCACAGGGTAAACACTGAAGCTTTCTTT,CASSHRVNTEAFF
TRBV27,.,medium-sized,TRBJ2-1,TGTGCCAGCAGTTCGGGGGTCGGTGAGCAGTTCTTC,CASSSGVGEQFF
TRBV19,.,few,TRBJ1-5,TGTGCCAGTAGTAGCCCCGGTCTGGGGGCCGATCAGCCCCAGCATTTT,CASSSPGLGADQPQHF
TRBV3-1/TRBV3-2,.,.,TRBJ1-1,TGTGCCAGCAGCCCGTACGGGGGCGGGGGAGCTTTCTTT,CASSPYGGGGAFF